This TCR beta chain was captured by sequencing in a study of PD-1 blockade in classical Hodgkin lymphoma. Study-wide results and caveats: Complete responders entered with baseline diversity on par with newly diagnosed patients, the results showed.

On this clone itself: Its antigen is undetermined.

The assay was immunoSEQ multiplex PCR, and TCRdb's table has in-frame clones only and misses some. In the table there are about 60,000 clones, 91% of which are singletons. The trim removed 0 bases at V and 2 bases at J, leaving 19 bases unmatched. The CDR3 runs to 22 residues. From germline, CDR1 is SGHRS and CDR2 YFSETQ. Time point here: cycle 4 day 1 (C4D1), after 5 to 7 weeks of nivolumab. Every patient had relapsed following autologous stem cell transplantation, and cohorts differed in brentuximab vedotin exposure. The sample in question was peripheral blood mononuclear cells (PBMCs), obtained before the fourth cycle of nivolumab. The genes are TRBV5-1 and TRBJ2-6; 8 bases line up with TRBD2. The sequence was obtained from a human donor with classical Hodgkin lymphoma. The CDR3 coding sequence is TGCGCCAGCAGCTTGGCGGGGGGGGCTTTGGTCCCTGTCGGACCTGGGGCCAACGTCCTGACTTTC. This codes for CASSLAGGALVPVGPGANVLTF.